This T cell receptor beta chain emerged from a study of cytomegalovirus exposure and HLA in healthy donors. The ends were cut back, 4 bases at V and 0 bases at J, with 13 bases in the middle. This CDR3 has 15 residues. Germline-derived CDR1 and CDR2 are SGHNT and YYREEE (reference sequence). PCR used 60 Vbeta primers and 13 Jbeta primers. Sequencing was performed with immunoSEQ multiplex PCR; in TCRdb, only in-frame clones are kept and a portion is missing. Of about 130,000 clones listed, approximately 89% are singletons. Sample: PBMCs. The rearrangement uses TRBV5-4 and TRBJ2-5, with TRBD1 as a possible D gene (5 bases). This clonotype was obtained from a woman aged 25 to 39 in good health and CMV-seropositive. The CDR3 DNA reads TGTGCCAGCAGCCCTCTTAGCAGGGACCAAGAGACCCAGTACTTC. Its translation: CASSPLSRDQETQYF.